Presented here are 23 T cell receptor beta chains from one specimen sequenced in a study of blood T cell repertoires in COVID-19. Sequencing used immunoSEQ multiplex PCR; TCRdb keeps in-frame clones, though not all of them. The repertoire holds fewer than 250,000 clones, with around 82% as singletons. The sequenced material came from PBMCs or T cells enriched from blood (not recorded which). Receptor source: a woman between 40 and 50 years old who had been exposed to COVID-19.

The genes are TRBV5-6 and TRBJ2-5, with D tentatively TRBD2 (5 bases). Germline CDR1 is SGHDT and CDR2 is YYEEEE. This CDR3 comprises 15 residues. V lost 2 bases and J lost 5, with 16 bases in between. CDR3 bases: TGTGCCAGCAGCTTCGGTGAGGGAATAGGGGAGACCCAGTACTTC. Encoded protein: CASSFGEGIGETQYF.

CDR3 protein: CASSQDVTDTQYF. Here the CDR3 DNA reads TGCGCCAGCAGCCAAGACGTCACAGATACGCAGTATTTT. The gene calls are TRBV4-1 and TRBJ2-3; the D is unclear. Trimming cost V 0 bases and J 2 bases, with 3 bases left between them. Per the germline V gene, CDR1 is MGHRA and CDR2 is YSYEKL. The CDR3 runs to 13 residues.

The chain carries TRBV19 and TRBJ1-1; D ambiguous. This CDR3 is built from 11 residues. Germline V CDR1 and CDR2: LNHDA, SQIVND (reference sequence). Trimming took off 3 bases at V and 10 bases at J, with 9 bases between the two ends. The CDR3 sequence: CASSMPAGAFF. CDR3 in DNA: TGTGCCAGTAGTATGCCGGCGGGAGCTTTCTTT.

The chain employs TRBV12-5 and TRBJ1-1; TRBD1 agrees at 7 bases. Germline CDR1 and CDR2: LGHNT and FRNRAP. The CDR3 is 15 amino acids. Trimming cost V 5 bases and J 4 bases; bases outside gene matches: 10. The CDR3 here is CASGLGTVSPTEAFF. The DNA of the CDR3 is TGTGCTAGTGGTCTCGGGACAGTAAGCCCCACTGAAGCTTTCTTT.

This clone occurred a few times. Relative to the germline gene, one junction end is altered; a read error may explain this. The chain has TRBV4-1 and TRBJ2-2, with D perhaps matching TRBD2 (5 bases). CDR3 size: 14 residues. Germline V gene data show CDR1 as MGHRA and CDR2 as YSYEKL. The chain's CDR3 is CASSQEDSPGSLIF. The CDR3 region has the DNA TGCGCCAGCAGCCAAGAGGACTCTCCGGGGAGCCTCATTTTT.

CDR3 amino acids: CASSPGQGAVTEAFF. The CDR3 region has the DNA TGTGCCAGCAGTCCCGGACAGGGGGCGGTTACTGAAGCTTTCTTT. The chain combines TRBV6-5 with TRBJ1-1; 11 bases agree with TRBD1. Germline values: CDR1 MNHEY, CDR2 SVGAGI. The CDR3 extends over 15 amino acids. V shed 5 bases and J 5 bases; nucleotides not matched to a gene: 7.

Worth noting for this clone: Other nucleotide sequences in the sample specify the same CDR3. The genes are TRBV9 and TRBJ2-7, with a weak D call TRBD1 (5 bases). This CDR3 contains 12 residues. Germline CDR1 SGDLS, CDR2 YYNGEE. The V and J ends lost 7 bases and 1 base respectively, with 9 bases between them. CDR3 amino acids: CASQGESYEQYF. CDR3 nucleotides: TGTGCCAGCCAAGGGGAATCCTACGAGCAGTACTTC. The full variable domain, in which reference TRBV9 and TRBJ2-7 provide the parts outside the CDR3, is DSGVTQTPKHLITATGQRVTLRCSPRSGDLSVYWYQQSLDQGLQFLIQYYNGEERAKGNILERFSAQQFPDLHSELNLSSLELGDSALYFCASQGESYEQYFGPGTRLTVT.

This clone appeared a few times. The chain employs TRBV6-5 and TRBJ1-2; 7 bases are shared with TRBD1. The CDR3 length is 13 residues. Trimming cost V 4 bases and J 8 bases; bases outside gene matches: 7. Germline CDR1 is MNHEY and CDR2 is SVGAGI. Here the CDR3 reads CASSSPRQGGYTF. CDR3 sequence (DNA): TGTGCCAGCAGTTCTCCAAGACAGGGAGGCTACACCTTC.

The chain employs TRBV6-5 and TRBJ1-6; D call uncertain. Germline lookup yields CDR1 MNHEY and CDR2 SVGAGI. Between the trimmed V and J ends, which lost 4 bases and 2 bases, there was a span of 9 bases. This CDR3 has 15 amino acids. The CDR3 sequence is CASSLNRAYNSPLHF. The CDR3, as DNA: TGTGCCAGCAGTTTAAACCGGGCCTATAATTCACCCCTCCACTTT.

The chain joins TRBV27 to TRBJ2-3, with 10 bases aligning to TRBD2. This CDR3 comprises 16 residues. CDR1 is MNHEY, CDR2 SMNVEV, per germline (reference sequence). Trimming took 5 bases from V and 2 from J; bases not matched to a gene: 7. The CDR3 loop reads CASSPTSGSNTDTQYF. The CDR3 DNA follows: TGTGCCAGCAGTCCGACTAGCGGGTCCAACACAGATACGCAGTATTTT.

The gene calls are TRBV5-6 and TRBJ1-1; tentatively, D is TRBD1 (5 bases). This CDR3 is 15 amino acids long. The germline gives CDR1 SGHDT, CDR2 YYEEEE. V was trimmed by 5 bases and J by 10 bases, leaving 24 bases between them. In DNA, the CDR3 is TGTGCCAGCAGTTCTTATGGCCAGGGAGGGATGAGAGCTTTCTTT. This encodes CASSSYGQGGMRAFF.

The CDR3 coding sequence is TGTGCCACCAGCAGAGGAGGTACAGGGGTTCACACTGAAGCTTTCTTT. Translation: CATSRGGTGVHTEAFF. The rearrangement uses TRBV15 and TRBJ1-1; 7 bases agree with TRBD1. The J segment lost 3 bases and the V segment lost 1 base, leaving 8 bases of the junction unmatched. The CDR3 extends over 16 amino acids. Germline V gene sequence: CDR1 LNHNV, CDR2 YYDKDF (reference sequence).

This clone was detected once. The rearrangement joins TRBV6-5 to TRBJ1-6; D is possibly TRBD1 (5 bases). The ends were cut back, 6 bases at V and 6 bases at J, with 9 bases in the middle. Per germline, CDR1 MNHEY and CDR2 SVGAGI. This CDR3 has 13 amino acids. The CDR3 here is CASRQGFNSPLHF. The CDR3 DNA reads as TGTGCCAGCAGGCAGGGTTTTAATTCACCCCTCCACTTT.

The chain links TRBV2 to TRBJ1-1, with a tentative D call TRBD1 (6 bases). Trimming cost V 6 bases and J 3 bases, with 11 bases left between them. In germline, CDR1 is SNHLY, CDR2 FYNNEI. This CDR3 is built from 13 residues. The CDR3 region is CASRPTGYTEAFF. The CDR3 DNA reads TGTGCCAGCAGGCCCACAGGGTACACTGAAGCTTTCTTT.

The genes are TRBV7-9 and TRBJ1-3; D remains ambiguous. The CDR3 runs 14 residues. V gave up 4 bases and J gave up 2 bases, with 9 bases separating them. Germline CDR1 and CDR2: SEHNR and FQNEAQ (reference sequence). This CDR3 is CASSSPGTGNTIYF. The DNA of the CDR3 is TGTGCCAGCAGCTCGCCGGGGACTGGAAACACCATATATTTT.

The chain couples TRBV4-3 to TRBJ2-3; the match to TRBD2 covers 11 bases. With V trimmed by 4 bases and J by 3 bases, 9 bases remained unmatched. From germline, CDR1 is LGHNA and CDR2 YSLEER. CDR3 length: 17 residues. The CDR3 nucleotides are TGCGCCAGCAGCCTTAATAGCGGGGGGGCCGGGACAGATACGCAGTATTTT. Residues: CASSLNSGGAGTDTQYF.

The chain couples TRBV5-1 to TRBJ1-2; 8 positions match TRBD1. This CDR3 spans 19 amino acids. With 0 bases clipped from V and 0 bases from J, the junction kept 13 bases outside the gene matches. Per germline, CDR1 SGHRS and CDR2 YFSETQ. CDR3 in DNA: TGCGCCAGCAGCTTGGAGGGGTTGCAGGGGGCATCGGCTAACTATGGCTACACCTTC. The encoded protein is CASSLEGLQGASANYGYTF.

The chain uses TRBV4-1 and TRBJ1-5; 7 bases line up with TRBD1. Germline-derived CDR1 and CDR2 are MGHRA and YSYEKL. CDR3 length equals 15 residues. V was pared by 4 bases and J by 3 bases, with 6 bases of the junction left unmatched. The chain's CDR3 is CASSLGDSNNQPQHF. The CDR3 DNA reads TGCGCCAGCAGCCTCGGGGACAGCAACAATCAGCCCCAGCATTTT.

This chain uses TRBV18 with TRBJ2-1; TRBD1 agrees at 11 bases. The CDR3 sequence is 16 residues long. The germline gives CDR1 KGHSH, CDR2 LQKENI. Trimming cost V 2 bases and J 3 bases; bases outside gene matches: 3. CDR3 DNA sequence: TGTGCCAGCTCACCATCCGGGACAGGGGGCTACAATGAGCAGTTCTTC. Protein sequence: CASSPSGTGGYNEQFF. The variable domain in full, completed from reference TRBV18 and TRBJ2-1, reads NAGVMQNPRHLVRRRGQEARLRCSPMKGHSHVYWYRQLPEEGLKFMVYLQKENIIDESGMPKERFSAEFPKEGPSILRIQQVVRGDSAAYFCASSPSGTGGYNEQFFGPGTRLTVL.

The rearrangement joins TRBV19 to TRBJ1-3; the D gene is possibly TRBD1 (6 bases). V lost 7 bases and J 0 bases, leaving 19 bases between the germline ends. Germline loops: CDR1 LNHDA, CDR2 SQIVND (reference sequence). The CDR3 runs to 17 residues. CDR3 region: CASKAFTGQISGNTIYF. CDR3 nucleotides: TGTGCCAGTAAAGCTTTCACGGGACAAATCTCTGGAAACACCATATATTTT.

The chain has TRBV4-2 and TRBJ1-6; TRBD1 might be the D (6 bases). CDR1 is LGHNA, CDR2 YNFKEQ, per germline. The germline V and J ends were trimmed by 0 bases and 9 bases, with 21 bases remaining between them. The CDR3 is 18 amino acids. The CDR3 spells CASSQDPWGGAPSSPLHF. The DNA for the CDR3 is TGTGCCAGCAGCCAAGACCCCTGGGGGGGCGCCCCTAGTTCACCCCTCCACTTT.

Of note for this clone: A read error may produce the germline difference seen at one junction end. The chain has TRBV7-8 and TRBJ2-1, with TRBD2 identical over 9 bases. CDR1 and CDR2 (germline): SGHVS, FQNEAQ. This CDR3 has 18 amino acids. This CDR3 is CASRLGGGGAISYNEQFF. The CDR3 nucleotides read TGTGCCAGCAGATTAGGAGGCGGGGGGGCTATCTCCTACAATGAGCAGTTCTTC.

This clone turned up a few times. The gene calls are TRBV21-1 and TRBJ2-3; the table's D call TRBD1 went unverified against the DNA. TRBV21-1 is annotated as a pseudogene. The CDR3 has 19 residues. The CDR3: CASSKVQSWTKKGTDTQYF. For the CDR3, the DNA is TGTGCCAGCAGCAAAGTCCAGTCCTGGACAAAAAAAGGCACAGATACGCAGTATTTT.